The 26 T cell receptor beta chains listed next were all sequenced from one sample in a study of human T cells and chemical hapten exposure. TCRdb recomputed calls from the RACE reads with MiXCR, one row per CDR3 protein. Among roughly 40,000 distinct CDR3 sequences listed, approximately 9.6% were seen once. Time point specified: patch test 2, 6 weeks after DPC sensitization. This sample's treatment: therapeutic diphenylcyclopropenone sensitization with weekly scalp DPC. From whole blood left unfractionated, total RNA was extracted. The material was whole blood, obtained in connection with sensitization to the hapten diphenylcyclopropenone (DPC). The receptors here all came from a woman aged 25 to 39 with alopecia areata. Some clones in this sample may be carry-over from other donors' samples.

The chain couples TRBV5-1 to TRBJ2-5; D could derive from TRBD1 or TRBD2 (5 bases each). The CDR3 length is 13 residues. The ends were cut back, 4 bases at V and 5 bases at J, with 12 bases in the middle. The germline V gene has CDR1 SGHRS and CDR2 YFSETQ. CDR3 amino acids: CASSVRESETQYF. CDR3 nucleotides: TGCGCCAGCAGCGTCAGGGAGAGTGAGACCCAGTACTTC.

The gene calls are TRBV7-2 and TRBJ2-1; possible D gene TRBD2, 6 bases. Germline CDR1 is SGHTA and CDR2 is FQGNSA. Trimming stripped 0 bases from V and 9 bases from J, with 12 bases between. The CDR3 covers 14 residues. DNA for the CDR3: TGTGCCAGCAGCTTAGCGGGAGGCAACACTGAGCAGTTCTTC. It is translated as CASSLAGGNTEQFF.

V gene TRBV3-2 combines with J gene TRBJ2-1. TRBV3-2 is a listed pseudogene. The CDR3 contains 16 residues. CDR3 nucleotides: TGTGCCAGCAGCCCAAAGATGATGAGCTCCTACAATGAGCAGTTCTTC. Encoded protein: CASSPKMMSSYNEQFF.

V usage is TRBV7-3 and J usage is TRBJ1-2; TRBD1 aligns across 8 bases. The CDR3 sequence is 16 residues long. Germline values: CDR1 SGHTA, CDR2 FQGTGA. Trimming removed 2 bases from V and 7 bases from J; junction bases left unmatched: 12. The CDR3 bases are TGTGCCAGCAGCTTACTACCACGGACAGGGTCTTTTGGCTACACCTTC. Translated, it gives CASSLLPRTGSFGYTF.

In its sample, this clonotype was seen many times. This sequence joins TRBV21-1 and TRBJ1-6. TRBV21-1 is labeled a pseudogene. The CDR3 totals 17 residues. CDR3 protein: CASSKAGHTGGDSPLHF. The CDR3 region has the DNA TGTGCCAGCAGCAAAGCAGGACACACCGGAGGGGATTCACCCCTCCACTTT.

V and J are TRBV6-1 and TRBJ1-1; maybe TRBD1 (5 bases). Germline assignment: CDR1 MNHNS and CDR2 SASEGT. The CDR3 runs to 14 residues. V was cut by 3 bases and J by 4 bases, with 12 bases left in between. This CDR3 reads CASSEVSGTTEAFF. The CDR3 DNA is TGTGCCAGCAGTGAGGTGTCGGGGACCACTGAAGCTTTCTTT.

This rearrangement joins TRBV11-2 to TRBJ2-5; 7 bases line up with TRBD2. CDR1 is SGHAT, CDR2 FQNNGV, per germline. Losses at the gene ends were 2 bases for V and 7 bases for J; bases not matched to a gene: 7. The CDR3 totals 14 residues. The CDR3 region has the DNA TGTGCCAGCAGCTTACGAGCGGGAAGTCTGACCCAGTACTTC. Translation gives CASSLRAGSLTQYF.

This chain links TRBV7-2 with TRBJ1-2, with D uncertain. V lost 5 bases and J 0 bases, leaving 10 bases between the germline ends. The germline CDR1 and CDR2 sequences are SGHTA and FQGNSA. CDR3 size: 14 residues. The CDR3 is CASSNKMANYGYTF. CDR3 nucleotide sequence: TGTGCCAGCAGCAACAAAATGGCTAACTATGGCTACACCTTC.

This clonotype is medium-sized within its sample. The V call is TRBV2, the J call TRBJ2-5; no reliable D call. This CDR3 has 13 amino acids. Germline CDR1 is SNHLY and CDR2 is FYNNEI. V lost 7 bases to trimming and J lost 2 bases, with 11 bases between them. Here the CDR3 DNA reads TGTGCCAGCACTGACAATGATCAAGAGACCCAGTACTTC. Protein: CASTDNDQETQYF.

The V gene is TRBV28, the J gene TRBJ2-3; 12 positions match TRBD2. Looked up from germline, CDR1 is MDHEN and CDR2 is SYDVKM. The J segment lost 2 bases and the V segment lost 2 bases, leaving 11 bases of the junction unmatched. The CDR3 contains 19 residues. The CDR3 bases are TGTGCCAGCAGTTTACCCGGACTAGCGGGATCCCTAAACACAGATACGCAGTATTTT. Protein sequence: CASSLPGLAGSLNTDTQYF.

Ten or more counts support this clonotype. The rearrangement uses TRBV5-1 and TRBJ2-3, with TRBD2 as a possible D gene (6 bases). Germline CDR1 reads SGHRS; CDR2 reads YFSETQ. Trimming shortened V by 4 bases and J by 6 bases, and 12 bases separated the two germline ends. The CDR3 runs 13 residues. CDR3 in amino acids: CASSPREQDTQYF. Here the CDR3 DNA reads TGCGCCAGCAGCCCGCGGGAACAGGATACGCAGTATTTT.

This clonotype came up a few times. This chain links TRBV29-1 with TRBJ2-6; either TRBD1 or TRBD2 may fit D (5 bases each). Germline V gene data show CDR1 as SQVTM and CDR2 as ANQGSEA. The V end was cut by 5 bases, the J end by 0 bases, with 14 bases between. The CDR3 extends over 16 amino acids. This chain's CDR3 is CSVNRDGSSGANVLTF. The CDR3 bases are TGCAGCGTTAACCGGGACGGCAGCTCTGGGGCCAACGTCCTGACTTTC. Full variable domain (remainder filled in from reference TRBV29-1 and TRBJ2-6): SAVISQKPSRDICQRGTSLTIQCQVDSQVTMMFWYRQQPGQSLTLIATANQGSEATYESGFVIDKFPISRPNLTFSTLTVSNMSPEDSSIYLCSVNRDGSSGANVLTFGAGSRLTVL.

This clonotype came up a few times. This chain joins TRBV4-2 and TRBJ1-1, with no clear D. Trimming cost V 4 bases and J 1 base, with 16 bases left between them. CDR1 and CDR2 from the germline V gene are LGHNA and YNFKEQ. This CDR3 spans 16 amino acids. This CDR3 is CASSPGFGPQNTEAFF. Here the CDR3 DNA reads TGTGCCAGCAGCCCAGGATTTGGGCCGCAGAACACTGAAGCTTTCTTT.

The V gene is TRBV4-3, the J gene TRBJ2-1, with 8 positions matching TRBD1. The CDR3 loop spans 15 amino acids. After removal of 1 base from V and 7 bases from J, the junction contained 6 bases not matched to a gene. Per the germline V gene, CDR1 is LGHNA and CDR2 is YSLEER. The chain's CDR3 is CASSQGQGAYNEQFF. DNA for the CDR3: TGCGCCAGCAGCCAAGGGCAGGGGGCGTATAATGAGCAGTTCTTC.

Ten or more counts support this clonotype. The gene calls are TRBV7-9 and TRBJ1-5; D perhaps matches TRBD1 (6 bases). V was pared by 7 bases and J by 4 bases, with 17 bases between. The CDR3 has 15 amino acids. Germline V gene sequence: CDR1 SEHNR, CDR2 FQNEAQ (reference sequence). CDR3 coding DNA: TGTGCCAGCACTCCTGGCGCGGGGGCAAATCAGCCCCAGCATTTT. Translated: CASTPGAGANQPQHF.

This clonotype turned up a few times. The J gene is TRBJ2-4, the V gene TRBV28; a possible D gene is TRBD1 (6 bases). The CDR3 is 16 residues long. Germline CDR1 MDHEN, CDR2 SYDVKM. V lost 3 bases and J 1 base, leaving 13 bases between the germline ends. For the CDR3, the DNA is TGTGCCAGCAGTTTCGCAGGGGATTGGGCCAAAAACATTCAGTACTTC. Translation: CASSFAGDWAKNIQYF.

This clonotype came up a few times. This chain connects TRBV7-9 to TRBJ1-3, with D hard to call. The CDR3 extends over 16 amino acids. Per the germline V gene, CDR1 is SEHNR and CDR2 is FQNEAQ (reference sequence). Trimming removed 5 bases at V and 0 bases at J, with 14 bases between. The CDR3: CASSPSLVGSGNTIYF. DNA of the CDR3: TGTGCCAGCAGCCCGTCCCTTGTCGGCTCTGGAAACACCATATATTTT.

In this sample, this clonotype turned up a few times. This chain joins TRBV24-1 and TRBJ1-5; D is possibly TRBD1 (5 bases). Looked up from germline, CDR1 is KGHDR and CDR2 is SFDVKD. The CDR3 spans 17 residues. Between the trimmed V and J ends, which lost 2 bases and 4 bases, there was a span of 17 bases. DNA of the CDR3: TGTGCCACCAGTGATTCCCGCCTCGGGGGAGCGAATCAGCCCCAGCATTTT. As protein: CATSDSRLGGANQPQHF.

J is TRBJ2-3 and V is TRBV7-2; D tentatively reads TRBD1 or TRBD2 (5 bases each). CDR3 length: 14 residues. Trimming took off 10 bases at V and 6 bases at J, with 20 bases between the two ends. Germline V gene sequence: CDR1 SGHTA, CDR2 FQGNSA. The CDR3 region has the DNA TGTGCCACCCAAAACCGCCTCGGGGCGGATACGCAGTATTTT. Translating gives CATQNRLGADTQYF.

This clonotype has ten or more counts. This chain joins TRBV2 and TRBJ2-3, with TRBD2 identical over 7 bases. Germline CDR1 SNHLY, CDR2 FYNNEI. The ends lost 7 bases at V and 3 bases at J; junction bases unmatched: 7. This CDR3 contains 14 residues. The CDR3 sequence is CASKGGQLTDTQYF. In DNA form, the CDR3 reads TGTGCCAGCAAGGGAGGGCAGTTGACAGATACGCAGTATTTT.

The chain has TRBV6-2 or TRBV6-3 and TRBJ1-2; D not certain. The CDR3 spans 13 residues. From germline, CDR1 is MNHEY and CDR2 SVGEGT. V dropped 0 bases and J dropped 2 bases, with 4 bases sitting between them. CDR3 nucleotides: TGTGCCAGCAGTTACTCGGACAACTATGGCTACACCTTC. Translating it yields CASSYSDNYGYTF.

The CDR3 spells CASSRLAGGYEQFF. The CDR3 coding sequence is TGTGCCAGCAGCAGACTAGCGGGGGGGTATGAGCAGTTCTTC. This chain joins TRBV6-6 and TRBJ2-1; the match to TRBD2 covers 14 bases. Trimming cost V 6 bases and J 8 bases; bases outside gene matches: 3. The CDR3 contains 14 residues. Germline assignment: CDR1 MNHNY and CDR2 SVGAGI (reference sequence).

This clonotype has more than one count but fewer than ten. The chain employs TRBV15 and TRBJ2-5; 7 bases match TRBD2. J gave up 1 base and V 5 bases, and 7 bases lay outside the gene matches. The CDR3 loop spans 15 amino acids. Germline-derived CDR1 and CDR2 are LNHNV and YYDKDF (reference sequence). CDR3 amino acids: CATSSRLAVQETQYF. The CDR3 nucleotides read TGTGCCACCAGCTCTCGGCTAGCGGTCCAAGAGACCCAGTACTTC.

This clonotype appeared a few times. The CDR3 here is CASSLGEQFF. Here the CDR3 DNA reads TGTGCCAGCAGTTTGGGCGAGCAGTTCTTC. The rearrangement joins TRBV28 to TRBJ2-1, with no clear D. V lost 3 bases to trimming and J lost 10 bases, with 4 bases between them. The CDR3 has 10 residues. The V gene's germline CDR1 is MDHEN and CDR2 SYDVKM. Supplemented by reference TRBV28 and TRBJ2-1, the full variable domain reads DVKVTQSSRYLVKRTGEKVFLECVQDMDHENMFWYRQDPGLGLRLIYFSYDVKMKEKGDIPEGYSVSREKKERFSLILESASTNQTSMYLCASSLGEQFFGPGTRLTVL.

This clonotype turned up a few times. This chain links TRBV7-3 with TRBJ2-7; D may be TRBD1 (5 bases). The CDR3 is 15 residues long. Germline assignment: CDR1 SGHTA and CDR2 FQGTGA. V lost 4 bases to trimming and J lost 2 bases, with 15 bases between them. CDR3 sequence reads: CASSSTPGAPYEQYF. DNA of the CDR3: TGTGCCAGCAGCTCTACCCCTGGGGCCCCCTACGAGCAGTACTTC.

The CDR3 region is CASGLTSYNEQFF. DNA of the CDR3: TGTGCCAGCGGACTTACCTCCTACAATGAGCAGTTCTTC. The V gene is TRBV7-2, the J gene TRBJ2-1; D may be TRBD2 (5 bases). The germline V gene has CDR1 SGHTA and CDR2 FQGNSA. The CDR3 is 13 amino acids. Trimming took 8 bases from V and 0 from J, leaving 8 bases between them.